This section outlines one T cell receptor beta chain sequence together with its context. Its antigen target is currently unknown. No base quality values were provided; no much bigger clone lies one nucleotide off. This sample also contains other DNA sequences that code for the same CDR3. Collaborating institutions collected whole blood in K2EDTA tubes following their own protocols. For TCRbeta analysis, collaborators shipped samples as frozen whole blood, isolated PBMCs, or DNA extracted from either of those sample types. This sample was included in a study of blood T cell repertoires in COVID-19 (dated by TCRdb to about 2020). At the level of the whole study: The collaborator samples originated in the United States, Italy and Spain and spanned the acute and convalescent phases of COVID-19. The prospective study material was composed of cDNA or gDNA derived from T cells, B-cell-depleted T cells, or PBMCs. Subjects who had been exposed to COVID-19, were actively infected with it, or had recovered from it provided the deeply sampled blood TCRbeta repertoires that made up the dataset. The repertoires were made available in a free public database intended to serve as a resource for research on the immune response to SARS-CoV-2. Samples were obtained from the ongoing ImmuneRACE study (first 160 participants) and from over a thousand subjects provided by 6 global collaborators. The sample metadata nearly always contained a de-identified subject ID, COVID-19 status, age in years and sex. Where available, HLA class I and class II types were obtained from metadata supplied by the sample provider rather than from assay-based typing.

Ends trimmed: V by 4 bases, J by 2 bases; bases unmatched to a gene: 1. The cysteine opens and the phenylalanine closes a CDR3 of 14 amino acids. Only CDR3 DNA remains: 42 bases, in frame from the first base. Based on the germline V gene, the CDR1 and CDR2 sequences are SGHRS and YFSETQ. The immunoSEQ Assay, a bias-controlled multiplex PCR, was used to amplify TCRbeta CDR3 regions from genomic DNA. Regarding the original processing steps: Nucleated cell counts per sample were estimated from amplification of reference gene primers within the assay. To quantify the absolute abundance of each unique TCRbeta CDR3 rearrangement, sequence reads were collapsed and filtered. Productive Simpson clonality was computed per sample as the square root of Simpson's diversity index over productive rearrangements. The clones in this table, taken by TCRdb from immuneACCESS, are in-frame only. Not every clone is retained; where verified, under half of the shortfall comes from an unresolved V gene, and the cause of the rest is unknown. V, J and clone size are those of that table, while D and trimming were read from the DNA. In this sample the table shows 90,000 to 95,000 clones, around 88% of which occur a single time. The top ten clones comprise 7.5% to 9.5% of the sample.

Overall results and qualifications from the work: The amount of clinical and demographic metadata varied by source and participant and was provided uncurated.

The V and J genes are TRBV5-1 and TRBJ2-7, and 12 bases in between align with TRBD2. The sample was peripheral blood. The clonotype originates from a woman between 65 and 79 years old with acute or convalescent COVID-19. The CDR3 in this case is CASSRTSGTYEQYF. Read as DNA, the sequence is TGCGCCAGCAGCCGGACTAGCGGGACCTACGAGCAGTACTTC.